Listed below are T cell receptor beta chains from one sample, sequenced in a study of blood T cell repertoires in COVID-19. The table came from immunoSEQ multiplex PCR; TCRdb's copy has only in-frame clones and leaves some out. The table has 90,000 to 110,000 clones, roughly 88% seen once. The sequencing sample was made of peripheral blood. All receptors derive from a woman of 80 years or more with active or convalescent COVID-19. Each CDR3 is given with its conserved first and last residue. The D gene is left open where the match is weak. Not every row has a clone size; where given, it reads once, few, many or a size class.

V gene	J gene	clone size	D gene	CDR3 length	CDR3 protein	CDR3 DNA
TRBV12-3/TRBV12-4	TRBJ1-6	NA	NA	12	CASSLQGSPLHF	TGTGCCAGCAGTTTACAGGGGTCACCCCTCCACTTT
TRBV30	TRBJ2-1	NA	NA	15	CAWSGRVSSYNEQFF	TGTGCCTGGAGTGGTCGGGTGAGCTCCTACAATGAGCAGTTCTTC
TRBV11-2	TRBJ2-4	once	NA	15	CASSFAKELKNIQYF	TGTGCCAGCAGCTTCGCCAAGGAGCTCAAAAACATTCAGTACTTC
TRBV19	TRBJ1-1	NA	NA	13	CASAPGTFTEAFF	TGTGCCAGTGCACCTGGGACTTTCACTGAAGCTTTCTTT
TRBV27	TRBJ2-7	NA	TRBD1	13	CATKRTGAAEQYF	TGTGCCACCAAAAGGACAGGGGCGGCCGAGCAGTACTTC
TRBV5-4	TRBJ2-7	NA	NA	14	CASSTAGGRHEQYF	TGTGCCAGCAGCACCGCCGGGGGGCGGCACGAGCAGTACTTC
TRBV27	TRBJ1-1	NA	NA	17	CASRIRQGWNMNTEAFF	TGTGCCAGCAGAATCCGGCAGGGGTGGAACATGAACACTGAAGCTTTCTTT
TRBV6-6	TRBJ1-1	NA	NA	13	CASSYGGDTEAFF	TGTGCCAGCAGTTACGGGGGCGACACTGAAGCTTTCTTT
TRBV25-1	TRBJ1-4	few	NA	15	CASSDTGGPNEKLFF	TGTGCCAGCAGTGACACTGGAGGGCCTAATGAAAAACTGTTTTTT
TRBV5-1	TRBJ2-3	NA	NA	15	CASSLIRVPGDTQYF	TGCGCCAGCAGCTTAATCAGGGTCCCCGGAGATACGCAGTATTTT
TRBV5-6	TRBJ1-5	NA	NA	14	CASSLQGNVQPQHF	TGTGCCAGCAGCTTACAGGGAAACGTCCAGCCCCAGCATTTT
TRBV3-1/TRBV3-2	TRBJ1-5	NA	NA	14	CASSQHRANQPQHF	TGTGCCAGCAGCCAACACAGGGCCAATCAGCCCCAGCATTTT
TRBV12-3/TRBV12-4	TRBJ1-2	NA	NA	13	CASSNDRLNGYTF	TGTGCCAGCAGCAACGACAGGTTAAATGGCTACACCTTC
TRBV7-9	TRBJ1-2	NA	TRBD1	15	CASSTPGTANYGYTF	TGTGCCAGCAGCACCCCCGGGACAGCAAACTATGGCTACACCTTC
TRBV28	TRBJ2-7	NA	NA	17	CASSLHAGASGTRAEYF	TGTGCCAGCAGTTTACATGCGGGGGCCAGCGGGACAAGAGCTGAGTACTTC
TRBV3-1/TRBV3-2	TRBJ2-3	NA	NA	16	CASSLRGGASTDTQYF	TGTGCCAGCAGCCTTAGAGGGGGGGCTAGCACAGATACGCAGTATTTT
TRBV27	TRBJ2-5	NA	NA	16	CASPRSPTGNKRTQYF	TGTGCCAGCCCGCGATCCCCGACAGGAAACAAGAGAACCCAGTACTTC
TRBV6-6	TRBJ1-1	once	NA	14	CASSYSELNTEAFF	TGTGCCAGCAGTTACTCGGAACTAAACACTGAAGCTTTCTTT
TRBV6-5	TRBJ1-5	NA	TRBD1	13	CASSDRDYQPQHF	TGTGCCAGCTCAGACAGGGATTATCAGCCCCAGCATTTT
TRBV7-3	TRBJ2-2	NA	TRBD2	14	CASSFGRGAGELFF	TGTGCCAGCAGCTTTGGCCGGGGGGCCGGGGAGCTGTTTTTT
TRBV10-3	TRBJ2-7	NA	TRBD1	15	CAISVGTGASYEQYF	TGTGCCATCAGTGTTGGGACAGGGGCGTCCTACGAGCAGTACTTC
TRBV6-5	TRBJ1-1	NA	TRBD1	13	CASTKDRVYEAFF	TGTGCCAGCACGAAGGACAGGGTATATGAAGCTTTCTTT
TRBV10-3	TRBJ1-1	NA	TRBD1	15	CAISEGGQGDTEAFF	TGTGCCATCAGTGAGGGGGGACAGGGGGACACTGAAGCTTTCTTT
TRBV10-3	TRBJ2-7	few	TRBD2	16	CAISESIAGNSYEQYF	TGTGCCATCAGTGAGTCGATAGCGGGCAATTCCTACGAGCAGTACTTC
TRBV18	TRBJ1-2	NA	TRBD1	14	CASSKGQGNYGYTF	TGTGCCAGCTCGAAAGGACAGGGGAACTATGGCTACACCTTC
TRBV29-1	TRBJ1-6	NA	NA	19	CSVQRLETPISPYNSPLHF	TGCAGCGTTCAACGCCTAGAGACTCCCATTAGCCCCTATAATTCACCCCTCCACTTT
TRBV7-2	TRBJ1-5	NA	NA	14	CASSLARGDQPQHF	TGTGCCAGCAGCTTAGCCAGGGGCGATCAGCCCCAGCATTTT
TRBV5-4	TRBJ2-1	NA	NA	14	CASSFQGRYNEQFF	TGTGCCAGCAGCTTTCAGGGCCGGTACAATGAGCAGTTCTTC
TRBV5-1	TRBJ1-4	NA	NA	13	CASSSHSREKLFF	TGCGCCAGCAGCTCCCACAGTCGGGAAAAACTGTTTTTT
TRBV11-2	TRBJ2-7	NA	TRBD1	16	CASSLERTGAGYEQYF	TGTGCCAGCAGCTTAGAGAGGACAGGGGCAGGCTACGAGCAGTACTTC
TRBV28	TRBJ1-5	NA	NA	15	CASSLRRGQQTLQSF	TGTGCCAGCAGTTTACGTCGCGGGCAGCAGACACTCCAAAGTTTT
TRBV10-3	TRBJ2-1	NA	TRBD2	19	CAISESGSSGSFSYNEQFF	TGTGCCATCAGTGAGTCCGGGTCTAGCGGGAGTTTCTCCTACAATGAGCAGTTCTTC
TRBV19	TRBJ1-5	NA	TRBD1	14	CASAGTGGYQPQHF	TGTGCCAGCGCCGGGACAGGGGGCTATCAGCCCCAGCATTTT
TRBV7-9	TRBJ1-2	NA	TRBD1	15	CASSLAGQGAGGYTF	TGTGCCAGCAGCTTAGCAGGGCAGGGGGCAGGTGGCTACACCTTC
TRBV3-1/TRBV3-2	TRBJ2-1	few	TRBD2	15	CASSQDLAGNNEQFF	TGTGCCAGCAGCCAAGATCTAGCGGGTAACAATGAGCAGTTCTTC
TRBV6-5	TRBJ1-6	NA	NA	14	CASRAPGNNSPLHF	TGTGCCAGCCGAGCCCCGGGGAACAATTCACCCCTCCACTTT
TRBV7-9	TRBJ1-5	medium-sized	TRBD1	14	CASSPQGGNQPQHF	TGTGCCAGCAGCCCCCAGGGGGGCAATCAGCCCCAGCATTTT
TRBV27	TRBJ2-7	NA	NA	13	CASWGHSSYEQYF	TGTGCCAGTTGGGGACACAGCTCCTACGAGCAGTACTTC
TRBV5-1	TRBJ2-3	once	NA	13	CASRPVITDTQYF	TGCGCCAGCAGGCCGGTTATCACAGATACGCAGTATTTT
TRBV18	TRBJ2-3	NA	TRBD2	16	CASSDRTSGGTDTQYF	TGTGCCAGCTCAGATCGGACTAGCGGGGGGACAGATACGCAGTATTTT
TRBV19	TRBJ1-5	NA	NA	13	CASSGQINQPQHF	TGTGCCAGTAGTGGACAGATCAATCAGCCCCAGCATTTT
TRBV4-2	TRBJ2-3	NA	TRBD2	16	CASSQDGGRETDTQYF	TGTGCCAGCAGCCAAGATGGCGGGAGAGAGACAGATACGCAGTATTTT
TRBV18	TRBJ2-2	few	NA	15	CASSPMRDRTGELFF	TGTGCCAGCTCACCAATGCGGGATAGGACCGGGGAGCTGTTTTTT
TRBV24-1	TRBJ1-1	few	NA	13	CATTRREGTEAFF	TGTGCCACCACCAGAAGGGAGGGAACTGAAGCTTTCTTT
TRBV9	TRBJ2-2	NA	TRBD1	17	CASSARPGQGAAGELFF	TGTGCCAGCAGCGCGAGACCGGGACAGGGGGCAGCCGGGGAGCTGTTTTTT
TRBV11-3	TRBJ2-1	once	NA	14	CASSFRSSYNEQFF	TGTGCCAGCAGCTTCCGTAGCTCCTACAATGAGCAGTTCTTC
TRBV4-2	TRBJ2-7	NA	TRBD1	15	CASSQGTGGRYEQYF	TGTGCCAGCAGCCAAGGGACAGGGGGGCGATACGAGCAGTACTTC
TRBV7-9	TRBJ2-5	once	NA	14	CASSLGGAQETQYF	TGTGCCAGCAGCTTGGGGGGGGCCCAAGAGACCCAGTACTTC
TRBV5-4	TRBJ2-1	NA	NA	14	CASSLGQAYNEQFF	TGTGCCAGCAGCTTGGGGCAGGCATACAATGAGCAGTTCTTC
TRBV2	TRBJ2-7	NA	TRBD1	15	CASTTPVGRGHEQYF	TGTGCCAGCACTACCCCGGTCGGCAGGGGGCACGAGCAGTACTTC
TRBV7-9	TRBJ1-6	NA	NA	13	CASRRQEFLPLHF	TGTGCCAGCAGGAGACAGGAGTTTCTTCCCCTCCACTTT
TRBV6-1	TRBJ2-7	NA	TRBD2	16	CASSDFGGRTSYEQYF	TGTGCCAGCAGTGATTTCGGCGGGAGGACCTCCTACGAGCAGTACTTC
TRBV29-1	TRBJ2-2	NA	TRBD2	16	CSVEGRAGVSTGELFF	TGCAGCGTTGAAGGAAGAGCGGGGGTTTCTACCGGGGAGCTGTTTTTT
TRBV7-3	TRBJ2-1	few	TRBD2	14	CASSWTSRGDEQFF	TGTGCCAGCAGCTGGACTAGTCGGGGCGATGAGCAGTTCTTC
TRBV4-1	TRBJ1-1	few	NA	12	CASTAGNTEAFF	TGCGCCAGCACAGCAGGGAACACTGAAGCTTTCTTT